This section outlines one TCR beta chain sequence together with its context. Its antigen is currently unknown. Sequencing was performed with immunoSEQ multiplex PCR; in TCRdb, only in-frame clones are kept and a portion is missing. This table holds some 150,000 clones, approximately 87% found once. Stated time point: baseline pretreatment blood. Described treatment: 15 Gy SBRT to primary tumor, nephrectomy 4 weeks later. Germline-derived CDR1 and CDR2 are SGHRS and YFSETQ. V was trimmed by 4 bases and J by 5 bases, leaving 18 bases between them. This CDR3 has 15 amino acids. These data originate in a study of radiation and T cells in renal cell carcinoma. General study findings and limits: Pretreatment tumor biopsies were lacking, so baseline clonotypes are unknown.

The TCR sequence derives from a woman aged 45-59 years with renal cell carcinoma. The V gene is TRBV5-1, the J gene TRBJ2-5, with D maybe TRBD2 (7 bases). Sample: blood, taken from a patient whose treatment included radiotherapy and nephrectomy. The CDR3 reads CASSPRGAGTETQYF. The DNA for the CDR3 is TGCGCCAGCAGCCCCCGGGGGGCCGGGACGGAGACCCAGTACTTC. Full variable domain (rest looked up from reference TRBV5-1 and TRBJ2-5): KAGVTQTPRYLIKTRGQQVTLSCSPISGHRSVSWYQQTPGQGLQFLFEYFSETQRNKGNFPGRFSGRQFSNSRSEMNVSTLELGDSALYLCASSPRGAGTETQYFGPGTRLLVL.